This TCR beta chain was recorded in a study of long-term antiretroviral therapy in people with HIV. Concerning this clone itself: The antigen is undetermined.

The assay used was immunoSEQ (version v3.0), run at survey level. Sequencing aimed at about 35,000-50,000 T-cell genomes per sample. Repertoires were generated with immunoSEQ multiplex PCR, while TCRdb's copy carries only in-frame clones and drops some. The repertoire holds about 21,000 clones, around 76% seen once, with approximately 6.9% in the top ten. The CDR3 runs 15 residues. CDR1 MNHEY and CDR2 SVGAGI come from the germline V gene. The germline V and J ends were trimmed by 0 bases and 0 bases, with 8 bases remaining between them. Study-wide results and limits: Controls showed broader CDR3 length ranges than did the HIV repertoires. Collection of the blood took place between about 2003 and 2018. The ART regimens in use then may have been less effective than current ones.

Material: unsorted PBMCs, obtained 2.2 years after starting antiretroviral therapy. The TCR was taken from a man in his fifties or sixties with HIV. The chain carries TRBV6-5 and TRBJ1-1; D is unclear. Here the CDR3 reads CASSYSTGMNTEAFF. The CDR3 DNA reads as TGTGCCAGCAGTTACTCAACGGGGATGAACACTGAAGCTTTCTTT.